Below, 10 T cell receptor beta chains from the same sample are listed, as sequenced in a study of CD8+ T cells in alopecia areata. Extraction of RNA preceded its reverse transcription into cDNA, which served as the sequencing template. Assay used: immunoSEQ multiplex PCR; TCRdb lists only in-frame clones, some missing. The sample holds about 270,000 clones, and no clone turns up only once. Using CD4, CD8alpha, NKG2D, NKG2ACE and other markers, pooled cutaneous lymph node cells were sorted. The sequenced material came from CD4+ T cells sorted from a lymph node. The receptors here all came from a C3H/HeJ mouse with alopecia areata. The mouse line has the MHC haplotype H2-k.

This clone was counted at least ten times. Gene names are mouse gene names. The CDR3 goes on 4 residues after the read ends, and that part is filled in from the germline J gene. This sequence joins TRBV1 and TRBJ2-1; TRBD2 matches at 7 bases. The CDR3 runs 14 residues. Germline CDR1 NSQYPW, CDR2 LRSPGD (reference sequence). V trimming: 5 bases; J trimming: 3 bases; junction bases outside the gene matches: 4. The CDR3 loop reads CTCSSGGLYAEQFF. The sequenced CDR3 bases are TGCACCTGCAGTTCTGGGGGTCTCTATGCT.

Regarding this clone: Genes here carry mouse names. With the read ending 4 residues before the CDR3 end, the germline J gene is used to fill in that end. This specimen includes other DNA sequences encoding the same CDR3. V is TRBV3 and J is TRBJ2-5; D unclear. CDR3 size: 14 residues. CDR1 is SNHLY, CDR2 FYNGKV, per germline (reference sequence). The V gene lost 0 bases and the J gene lost 2 bases, with 6 bases spanning the gap. This CDR3 is CASSLAPGQDTQYF. CDR3 DNA (partial): TGTGCCAGCAGCTTAGCTCCAGGCCAAGAC.

This clone was counted a few times. These gene names are mouse names. The CDR3 here is CASSTPDWGGYAEQFF. The sequenced CDR3 bases are TGTGCTAGCAGTACCCCGGACTGGGGGGGTTATGCT. V gene TRBV17 combines with J gene TRBJ2-1, with 12 nucleotides matching TRBD2. The read gets to within 4 residues of the CDR3 end, and the germline J gene fills in the rest. From germline, CDR1 is MNHDT and CDR2 YYDKIL. This CDR3 is built from 16 residues. J gave up 4 bases and V 4 bases, and 5 bases lay outside the gene matches.

This clone was observed a few times. All gene names here are mouse names. The read terminates 4 residues ahead of where the CDR3 ends, so the germline J gene completes it. The rearrangement uses TRBV1 and TRBJ2-3; D is ambiguous. Germline assignment: CDR1 NSQYPW and CDR2 LRSPGD (reference sequence). V was cut by 0 bases and J by 0 bases, with 4 bases left in between. The CDR3 consists of 14 residues. Partial CDR3 DNA: TGCACCTGCAGTGCAGAACAGAGTGCAGAA. Translated, it gives CTCSAEQSAE. The CDR3 in full is CTCSAEQSAETLYF.

Concerning this clone itself: These gene names are mouse names. The sequence runs out 4 residues before the end of the CDR3; the remainder is reconstructed from the germline J gene. The identical CDR3 is also encoded by other nucleotide sequences in the sample. The chain recombines TRBV19 with TRBJ2-1, with D possibly being TRBD1 or TRBD2 (6 bases each). The CDR3 sequence is 13 residues long. V dropped 0 bases and J dropped 6 bases, with 7 bases sitting between them. The germline V gene encodes CDR1 FNHDT and CDR2 SITEND (reference sequence). The sequenced CDR3 bases are TGTGCCAGCAGTATAGGGGGGCTTGCT. It codes for CASSIGGLA. The whole CDR3 is CASSIGGLAEQFF.

This clone has just a few counts. Here the gene names and germline are mouse. The read falls 4 residues short of the CDR3 end, and the missing part is taken from the germline J gene. Additional DNA sequences in this sample encode the identical CDR3. The rearrangement joins TRBV5 to TRBJ2-1, with 11 bases that match TRBD2. CDR1 and CDR2 (germline): LGHNA, YNLKQL (reference sequence). This CDR3 has 15 amino acids. This CDR3 is CASSQEGLGGAEQFF. CDR3 DNA (partial): TGTGCCAGCAGCCAAGAAGGACTGGGGGGAGCT.

A note on this clone: Gene names and germline match the mouse. The CDR3 end is not reached by the read, which stops 3 residues before it; the germline J gene fills it in. This chain joins TRBV13-3 and TRBJ1-6, with 11 bases identical to TRBD1. TRBJ1-6 is an ORF, with its function uncertain. CDR3 size: 15 residues. The V gene end was trimmed by 5 bases and the J gene end by 7 bases; junction bases not matched to a gene: 5. Germline CDR1 and CDR2: NNHDY and SYVADS. The sequenced CDR3 bases are TGTGCCAGCAGCCTGGACAGGGGGCGGAATTCGCCC. It codes for CASSLDRGRNSP. In full, the CDR3 is CASSLDRGRNSPLYF.

There are a few counts of this clone. Genes and germline are mouse. The read is 4 residues too short to cover the CDR3 end, so that end is filled in from the germline J gene. This chain uses TRBV19 with TRBJ2-7; tentatively, D is TRBD2 (7 bases). Trimming cost V 2 bases and J 3 bases, with 12 bases left between them. This CDR3 region has 14 residues. Germline V gene data show CDR1 as FNHDT and CDR2 as SITEND (reference sequence). CDR3 residues: CASSMLGADYEQYF. The covered CDR3 bases are TGTGCCAGCAGTATGCTGGGGGCGGACTAT.

Points on this clone: Germline and genes: mouse. The CDR3 end is not reached by the read, which stops 4 residues before it; the germline J gene fills it in. This rearrangement joins TRBV13-1 to TRBJ2-1, with 12 bases fitting TRBD1. The CDR3 extends over 14 amino acids. With 5 bases clipped from V and 6 bases from J, the junction kept 3 bases outside the gene matches. Germline CDR1 NSHNY, CDR2 SYGAGN. CDR3: CASRGQGASAEQFF. The CDR3 DNA, read in part, is TGTGCCAGCAGGGGACAGGGGGCGTCTGCT.

Only a few counts were recorded for this clone. The gene symbols are mouse symbols. With the read ending 4 residues before the CDR3 end, the germline J gene is used to fill in that end. The sample has other DNA sequences that encode this CDR3 too. The J gene is TRBJ2-2, the V gene TRBV1; 9 bases fit TRBD2. The length of the CDR3 is 16 residues. V dropped 0 bases and J dropped 3; count of bases not matched to a gene: 2. Germline V lookup: CDR1 NSQYPW, CDR2 LRSPGD (reference sequence). The part of the CDR3 DNA that was read is TGCACCTGCAGTGCAGACCTGGGGGGGTACACCGGG. This gives the protein CTCSADLGGYTG. The whole CDR3 sequence reads CTCSADLGGYTGQLYF.